This is a list of T cell receptor beta chains from one sample in a study of lung T cells in sarcoidosis with Löfgren's syndrome. TCRdb called the reads again in MiXCR, with one record for every CDR3 protein. The repertoire holds tens of thousands of distinct CDR3 sequences, with around 20% as singletons. The sequenced material came from CD4+ T cells from PBMCs. These receptors originate from a human donor with sarcoidosis (Löfgren's syndrome or another form), or a control subject (not recorded which). Each CDR3 is given with its conserved first and last residue. A D gene is named only where the DNA matches it firmly.

cdr3_aa v_call cdr3_length j_call d_call
CASSSPTSGKRNQPQHF TRBV28 17 TRBJ1-5 .
CASSLAQGGTEAFF TRBV7-9 14 TRBJ1-1 .
CASSQGLAGYNEQFF TRBV4-3 15 TRBJ2-1 TRBD2
CSDAVTGGKAFF TRBV20-1 12 TRBJ1-1 TRBD1
CASSRSGAMADTQYF TRBV11-2 15 TRBJ2-3 .
CASSKETYYGYTF TRBV2 13 TRBJ1-2 .
CASSPIRGGSTEAFF TRBV12-3/TRBV12-4 15 TRBJ1-1 .
CASSSRTGGSSNQPQHF TRBV27 17 TRBJ1-5 TRBD1
CASSPNRAGANVLTF TRBV5-1 15 TRBJ2-6 .
CASSSRYGNQPQHF TRBV27 14 TRBJ1-5 .
CASSQGKGNEQFF TRBV3-1 13 TRBJ2-1 .
CASSRPGRSTEAFF TRBV28 14 TRBJ1-1 .
CASSTGGGNYGYTF TRBV28 14 TRBJ1-2 TRBD1
CASSFTGLGTEAFF TRBV5-1 14 TRBJ1-1 .
CASSSPDRANQPQHF TRBV19 15 TRBJ1-5 TRBD1
CASSQGVENTQYF TRBV3-1 13 TRBJ2-4 .
CSVKQGDTEAFF TRBV29-1 12 TRBJ1-1 .
CASSSSASGRRTDTQYF TRBV19 17 TRBJ2-3 TRBD2
CASSPSVRTQYF TRBV6-1 12 TRBJ2-5 .
CASKRGENTEAFF TRBV2 13 TRBJ1-1 .
CASSTRQGQETQYF TRBV7-8 14 TRBJ2-5 TRBD1
CASRKQGLLTDTQYF TRBV19 15 TRBJ2-3 .
CASSRIAGGYNEQFF TRBV11-2 15 TRBJ2-1 TRBD2
CASSFEGAETQYF TRBV5-1 13 TRBJ2-5 .
CASRSTGGTEAFF TRBV10-1 13 TRBJ1-1 TRBD1
CASSLLPPTLRAGESNEQFF TRBV11-2 20 TRBJ2-1 TRBD2